The TCR beta chain under discussion was sequenced for a study of blood T cell repertoires in COVID-19. The wider study: The samples span acute and convalescent COVID-19 from the United States, Italy and Spain. PBMCs, B-cell-depleted T cells, or T cells were the source of the cDNA or gDNA that made up the material.

Original methodology: Scientists estimated how many nucleated cells there were by amplifying reference gene primers. Sequenced by immunoSEQ multiplex PCR; TCRdb stores in-frame clones only, minus some. That table furnishes V, J and clone size, whereas the DNA furnished D and trimming. Here the sample spans roughly 700,000 clones, approximately 90% being singletons. Germline CDR1 is MNHEY and CDR2 is SMNVEV (reference sequence). V was cut by 0 bases and J by 4 bases, with 22 bases left in between. This CDR3 spans 18 amino acids. The sample consisted of peripheral blood. The clonotype originates from a woman aged 18 to 35 with acute or convalescent COVID-19. The V and J genes are TRBV27 and TRBJ2-7; D is perhaps TRBD1 (6 bases). This CDR3 reads CASSLSASDRTDTYEQYF. The CDR3 bases are TGTGCCAGCAGTTTATCGGCCTCCGACAGGACGGATACTTACGAGCAGTACTTC.